These 17 T cell receptor beta chains were all obtained from the same sample, sequenced in a study of tumor-infiltrating lymphocytes in primary liver carcinoma (dated by TCRdb to the late 2010s). Without any cell sorting, total RNA and DNA were co-extracted from about 20-30 mg of bulk tissue using the AllPrep DNA/RNA mini kit. The instrument given in TCRdb is Illumina HiSeq 2500. A constant-region primer and ProtoScript II reverse transcriptase were used to reverse-transcribe TCRbeta-specific cDNA from about 500 ng total RNA. Three nested multiplex PCR rounds, following a slightly modified ARM-PCR procedure, were used to build the TCRbeta libraries. Each of the first two PCR rounds ran for about 11 cycles using multiplex TRBV1-TRBV30 forward primers together with a Cbeta reverse primer. The public reads were reanalyzed by TCRdb: fastp trimming at Q25, MiXCR alignment, in-frame beta chains only. Identical CDR3 proteins give one entry, which carries the most common genes and DNA. A total of 150,000 to 200,000 distinct CDR3 sequences appear in this sample, about 82% of them only once. The ten largest clones capture 15% to 20% of the sample.

Sequencing was carried out using tumor tissue from primary liver carcinoma. Source of these receptors: a man in his forties with primary liver carcinoma and hepatitis B virus infection.

Note on this clonotype: The junction departs from the called germline gene at one end, perhaps through a read error. The chain joins TRBV11-2 to TRBJ2-2; 9 bases fit TRBD2. The CDR3 sequence is 18 residues long. Germline lookup yields CDR1 SGHAT and CDR2 FQNNGV. The chain's CDR3 is CVSSLVVPSGVNNGELFF. The DNA of the CDR3 is TGTGTCAGCAGCTTAGTTGTCCCTAGCGGGGTCAACAACGGGGAGCTGTTTTTT.

A note on this clonotype: A read error may explain this, as a much larger clone is one base away. V and J are TRBV28 and TRBJ1-2; D might be TRBD1 (5 bases). The CDR3 totals 15 residues. The germline V gene encodes CDR1 MDHEN and CDR2 SYDVKM. CDR3 amino acids: CPSRLPAAGGRGYTF. CDR3 coding DNA: TGTCCCAGCAGACTACCCGCGGCTGGGGGGAGGGGCTACACCTTC.

Note on this clonotype: A read error may account for a junction end that differs from germline. V usage is TRBV6-1 and J usage is TRBJ1-1, with D hard to call. This CDR3 is built from 16 residues. Germline CDR1 and CDR2: MNHNS and SASEGT. The CDR3 coding sequence is TGTGCCAGCAGGAAAGGGAGAGTCCCAATGAACAATGAAGCTTTCTTT. It yields the protein CASRKGRVPMNNEAFF.

Comments on this clonotype: No conserved phenylalanine or tryptophan is present at the end of the CDR3, so a read error is the likely explanation. The chain employs TRBV4-2 and TRBJ2-7; TRBD1 or TRBD2 may be the D gene (5 bases each). CDR3 length: 13 amino acids. CDR1 is LGHNA, CDR2 YNFKEQ, per germline. The CDR3 DNA sequence: TGTGACAGTAGCCAGCGTTACGAGGGGGAGCAGTACTCC. Translating gives CDSSQRYEGEQYS.

In regard to this clonotype: This sequence may be a read error, since a much larger clone differs from it by one base. This chain links TRBV7-7 with TRBJ2-1; D is possibly TRBD1 (5 bases). Germline CDR1 reads SSHAT; CDR2 reads FNYEAQ (reference sequence). The CDR3 runs 14 residues. CDR3 in DNA: TGTGCCAGCAGCTACGACAGCTCCTACAATGAGCGGTTCTTC. This translates into CASSYDSSYNERFF.

Worth noting for this clonotype: Mismatch with germline at one junction end may stem from a read error. The rearrangement joins TRBV7-9 to TRBJ2-5; D possibly corresponds to TRBD2 (5 bases). Germline lookup yields CDR1 SEHNR and CDR2 FQNEAQ (reference sequence). The CDR3 is 14 residues long. The CDR3 sequence: CASSLSKGEETHYF. The CDR3 nucleotides are TGTGCCAGCAGCTTATCCAAGGGAGAAGAGACCCACTACTTC.

Remarks on this clonotype: A junction end diverges from the germline sequence, so it may reflect a read error. V is TRBV4-1 and J is TRBJ2-1, with TRBD2 matching over 10 bases. Germline-derived CDR1 and CDR2 are MGHRA and YSYEKL. The CDR3 has 16 amino acids. For the CDR3, the DNA is TGCGCCAGCAGCCCAGAACTAGCGGGGACTTACCATGAACAGTTCTTC. This translates into CASSPELAGTYHEQFF.

About this clonotype itself: One end of the junction does not line up with germline, which may come from a read error. The CDR3 region has the DNA TGTACCAGCAGCTGGGACAGGGGTTTGTACACTGAAGCTTTATTT. This encodes CTSSWDRGLYTEALF. The V gene is TRBV11-2, the J gene TRBJ1-1, with TRBD1 matching over 10 bases. Germline V gene lookup returns CDR1 SGHAT and CDR2 FQNNGV. This CDR3 is built from 15 residues.

DNA for the CDR3: TGTGCCAACAATGAGATGAGCTCCTACAATGAGCAGTTCTTC. Protein product: CANNEMSSYNEQFF. This sequence joins TRBV12-3 or TRBV12-4 and TRBJ2-1, with no clear D. CDR3 length: 14 residues. Trimming removed 10 bases from V and 0 bases from J, with 13 bases in between.

In regard to this clonotype: Germline is not matched at one junction end, which may reflect a read error. V usage is TRBV11-1 and J usage is TRBJ2-4; 13 bases fit TRBD2. The germline V gene encodes CDR1 SGHAT and CDR2 FQDESV (reference sequence). The CDR3 consists of 17 residues. The CDR3 DNA reads TGTGCCAGTAGCTTCCCCGGGACTAGCGGGACCAAAAAGATTCAGTACTTT. It encodes CASSFPGTSGTKKIQYF. The full variable domain, its missing parts supplied by reference TRBV11-1 and TRBJ2-4, is EAEVAQSPRYKITEKSQAVAFWCDPISGHATLYWYRQILGQGPELLVQFQDESVVDDSQLPKDRFSAERLKGVDSTLKIQPAELGDSAMYLCASSFPGTSGTKKIQYFGAGTRLSVL.

Note on this clonotype: In this CDR3 the conserved last residue, phenylalanine or tryptophan, is missing, so a read error is likely. The rearrangement uses TRBV7-8 and TRBJ2-7, with 13 bases lining up with TRBD2. This CDR3 has 18 residues. V lost 5 bases and J lost 0; bases outside the gene matches: 10. The germline V gene encodes CDR1 SGHVS and CDR2 FQNEAQ. CDR3 sequence (DNA): TGTGCCAGCAGCCCTCGGACTAGCGGGAGTATGAGCTCCTACGAGCAGTACTGT. Protein product: CASSPRTSGSMSSYEQYC.

On this clonotype: The final CDR3 position lacks the conserved phenylalanine or tryptophan, pointing to a likely read error. The CDR3 DNA follows: TGTCCCTGGAGTGCAAACATGATCTCCTCCTACGAGCAGTACCTC. It encodes CPWSANMISSYEQYL. V usage is TRBV30 and J usage is TRBJ2-7; no clear D. Per germline, CDR1 GTSNPN and CDR2 SVGIG (reference sequence). CDR3 size: 15 residues.

The V gene is TRBV11-2, the J gene TRBJ2-7; D gene ambiguous. Germline CDR1 and CDR2: SGHAT and FQNNGV. The V end lost 4 bases, the J end lost 9 bases, and 19 bases lay between the germline ends. The CDR3 is made up of 14 amino acids. The CDR3 DNA follows: TGTGCCAGCAGCTCTAACACGAACTCCTACAGGCAGTACTTC. It is translated as CASSSNTNSYRQYF.

This clonotype was detected only once. The rearrangement uses TRBV10-2 and TRBJ2-3, with a weak D call TRBD2 (6 bases). Per the germline V gene, CDR1 is WSHSY and CDR2 is SAAADI. The CDR3 spans 15 residues. Trimming cost V 6 bases and J 4 bases, with 17 bases left between them. In nucleotides, the CDR3 is TGCGCCAGCAGGCCTACTAGCAATAGGGCAGATACGCAGTATTTT. Translated, it gives CASRPTSNRADTQYF.

As regards this clonotype: Here the CDR3 omits its conserved ending phenylalanine or tryptophan, so a read error is the likely source. The chain couples TRBV6-5 to TRBJ2-3; 12 positions match TRBD2. V gave up 7 bases and J gave up 12 bases; unmatched junction bases: 14. Germline V gene lookup returns CDR1 MNHEY and CDR2 SVGAGI. This CDR3 is built from 15 residues. The CDR3 loop reads CASNPGLAGTDIQYL. The CDR3 DNA sequence: TGTGCCAGCAACCCAGGACTAGCGGGAACAGATATCCAGTATCTT.

J is TRBJ1-5 and V is TRBV2; D is unresolved. The J call may be wrong; the DNA end is better matched by TRBJ2-3. This CDR3 contains 14 residues. CDR1 is SNHLY and CDR2 is FYNNEI in the germline V gene. DNA for the CDR3: TGTGCCAGCAGTGAAGTCACAGTCAATCAGCCCCAGTATTTT. Its translation: CASSEVTVNQPQYF.

Notes on this clonotype: The CDR3 does not end in the conserved phenylalanine or tryptophan, so this is likely a read error. The DNA is omitted, as the CDR3 cannot be located on it reliably, and the CDR3 follows TCRdb's listing. J is TRBJ2-6 and V is TRBV11-2; the table calls TRBD1, which could not be checked here. With termini counted, the CDR3 has 21 amino acids. CDR1 is SGHAT, CDR2 FQNNGV, per germline. The chain's CDR3 is CASSMGGDWGISLSGANVLII.